Listed below are T cell receptor beta chains from one sample, sequenced in a study of control samples from healthy donors and cancer patients. Data came from immunoSEQ multiplex PCR; TCRdb stores just in-frame clones and leaves some out. The table has about 80,000 clones, 89% seen once. The material sequenced was blood. These receptors came from a man in his fifties in good health. Both conserved end residues are part of each CDR3. A D gene is named only where the DNA matches it firmly. Size values are once, few and many counts, or a class for expanded clones, and some rows have none.

j_call	v_call	d_call	clone_size	cdr3_aa	cdr3_nt
TRBJ2-1	TRBV28	TRBD2	once	CASSPLTSGGGNEQFF	TGTGCCAGCAGTCCCTTGACTAGCGGGGGGGGTAATGAGCAGTTCTTC
TRBJ2-7	TRBV6-5	TRBD1	-	CASNLGQGVYEQYF	TGTGCCAGCAATTTGGGACAGGGGGTCTACGAGCAGTACTTC
TRBJ1-2	TRBV5-1	TRBD1	-	CASSLEPQGREYGYTF	TGCGCCAGCAGCTTGGAACCACAGGGGAGGGAGTATGGCTACACCTTC
TRBJ2-7	TRBV7-9	TRBD1	-	CASRQGTGRHEQYF	TGTGCCAGCAGACAAGGGACAGGGCGACACGAGCAGTACTTC
TRBJ2-7	TRBV5-4	-	-	CASSLNLAELEQYF	TGTGCCAGCAGCTTGAATCTGGCTGAACTTGAGCAGTACTTC
TRBJ1-1	TRBV10-3	TRBD1	-	CAITDQQGVNTEAFF	TGTGCCATCACCGACCAACAGGGGGTGAACACTGAAGCTTTCTTT
TRBJ2-5	TRBV6-5	TRBD1	-	CASSSTGETQYF	TGTGCCAGCAGTTCGACAGGGGAGACCCAGTACTTC
TRBJ1-6	TRBV14	-	-	CASSPKAPGADSPLHF	TGTGCCAGCAGCCCAAAAGCCCCAGGGGCGGATTCACCCCTCCACTTT
TRBJ2-7	TRBV9	TRBD2	-	CASSVGGGGISYEQYF	TGTGCCAGCAGCGTCGGTGGCGGGGGGATATCCTACGAGCAGTACTTC
TRBJ1-1	TRBV4-2	-	-	CASSLITVENTEAFF	TGTGCCAGCAGCCTCATAACGGTAGAAAACACTGAAGCTTTCTTT
TRBJ2-3	TRBV13	TRBD2	-	CASSLGTSGGAKDTQYF	TGTGCCAGCAGCTTAGGGACTAGCGGGGGGGCGAAAGATACGCAGTATTTT
TRBJ2-2	TRBV18	-	-	CASSPRTGLTGTGELFF	TGTGCCAGCTCACCCCGAACAGGGCTAACCGGCACCGGGGAGCTGTTTTTT
TRBJ1-2	TRBV3-1/TRBV3-2	TRBD1	-	CASSPQGQGFGLDGYTF	TGTGCCAGCAGCCCCCAGGGACAGGGATTTGGACTTGATGGCTACACCTTC
TRBJ1-1	TRBV4-1	-	-	CASSQVSGRGNTEAFF	TGCGCCAGCAGCCAAGTTTCAGGCCGAGGGAACACTGAAGCTTTCTTT
TRBJ1-1	TRBV9	-	many	CASSGDTEAFF	TGTGCCAGCAGCGGAGACACTGAAGCTTTCTTT
TRBJ2-7	TRBV19	TRBD2	-	CASSIPSGGASYEQYF	TGTGCCAGTAGTATCCCTAGCGGGGGGGCCTCCTACGAGCAGTACTTC
TRBJ1-3	TRBV29-1	-	-	CSVCRDSGNTIYF	TGCAGCGTGTGTCGGGACTCTGGAAACACCATATATTTT
TRBJ1-5	TRBV3-1/TRBV3-2	-	-	CASSQSGRDQPQHF	TGTGCCAGCAGCCAAAGCGGCAGAGATCAGCCCCAGCATTTT
TRBJ2-7	TRBV7-3	TRBD1	-	CASSLDRGASYEQYF	TGTGCCAGCAGCTTAGACAGGGGTGCCTCCTACGAGCAGTACTTC
TRBJ2-2	TRBV12-2	-	-	CASRLGLAGSGELFF	TGTGCAAGTCGCCTGGGACTAGCGGGGTCCGGGGAGCTGTTTTTT
TRBJ2-7	TRBV11-2	TRBD2	once	CASSLIPGLTPYEQYF	TGTGCCAGCAGCTTAATACCGGGACTAACTCCCTACGAGCAGTACTTC
TRBJ1-6	TRBV6-6	-	-	CASSLGGNNSPLHF	TGTGCCAGCAGTTTAGGAGGGAACAATTCACCCCTCCACTTT
TRBJ2-7	TRBV6-1	-	-	CASREGPGGYYEQYF	TGTGCCAGCAGGGAAGGGCCTGGGGGATATTACGAGCAGTACTTC